The 14 T cell receptor beta chains reported below all come from one sample, sequenced in a study of beta chain features in type 1 diabetes. The study's findings and limits: Researchers report that Type 1 diabetes patients had moderately but significantly shorter TCRB CDR3s across all four CD4+ subsets.

Isolated RNA was reverse transcribed in full, so expressed TCRB transcripts were sequenced. Produced via immunoSEQ multiplex PCR; TCRdb's table is partial and in-frame only. The sample has 50,000 to 65,000 clones, 42% seen once. Their target antigens are unknown. Input material: Tregs from blood. The source of these receptors is a young man with type 1 diabetes.

Note on this clone: A read error may produce the germline difference seen at one junction end. The chain is built from TRBV7-9 and TRBJ1-1; 7 bases match TRBD1. The CDR3 runs 14 residues. CDR1 SEHNR and CDR2 FQNEAQ come from the germline V gene (reference sequence). The CDR3 sequence: CTSSLGTANTEAFF. As DNA, the CDR3 is TGTACCAGCAGCTTAGGGACAGCGAACACTGAAGCTTTCTTT.

The chain combines TRBV6-5 with TRBJ1-6; D is perhaps TRBD1 (5 bases). CDR1 MNHEY and CDR2 SVGAGI come from the germline V gene. The ends were cut back, 6 bases at V and 6 bases at J, with 9 bases in the middle. The CDR3 consists of 13 residues. Here the CDR3 reads CASRDSTNSPLHF. DNA for the CDR3: TGTGCCAGCAGAGACAGCACTAATTCACCCCTCCACTTT.

This clone was seen a handful of times. The rearrangement links TRBV28 to TRBJ2-2, with TRBD2 matching 8 bases. Germline V gene data show CDR1 as MDHEN and CDR2 as SYDVKM. CDR3 length equals 15 residues. V lost 2 bases and J lost 5; bases outside the gene matches: 4. CDR3 bases: TGTGCCAGCAGTTTACGCGGGAGGCGGACCGGGGAGCTGTTTTTT. Its translation is CASSLRGRRTGELFF.

Only one count was recorded for this clone. The chain joins TRBV6-1 to TRBJ2-5; unclear D gene. The J call is in doubt because the DNA end fits TRBJ2-7 better. Germline V gene lookup returns CDR1 MNHNS and CDR2 SASEGT. The CDR3 contains 14 residues. The CDR3 protein is CASSEAPEWAEQYF. CDR3 in DNA: TGTGCCAGCAGTGAAGCTCCTGAATGGGCCGAGCAGTACTTC.

The chain uses TRBV7-3 and TRBJ2-2, with unresolved D. Germline V gene sequence: CDR1 SGHTA, CDR2 FQGTGA. With 2 bases removed from V and 3 bases from J, the gap between germline ends came to 7 bases. The CDR3 consists of 14 residues. Here the CDR3 DNA reads TGTGCCAGCAGCTTAGCCAGTTACACCGGGGAGCTGTTTTTT. This codes for CASSLASYTGELFF.

V gene TRBV18 combines with J gene TRBJ1-4, with unresolved D. From germline, CDR1 is KGHSH and CDR2 LQKENI. The CDR3 loop spans 14 amino acids. Trimming removed 6 bases from V and 0 bases from J, with 8 bases in between. In nucleotides, the CDR3 is TGTGCCAGCTCTAAAATTGCAACTAATGAAAAACTGTTTTTT. Translated: CASSKIATNEKLFF.

There are a few counts of this clone. The chain links TRBV19 to TRBJ1-6, with D possibly matching TRBD1 (6 bases). V was trimmed by 4 bases and J by 7 bases, leaving 17 bases between them. CDR1 is LNHDA, CDR2 SQIVND, per germline (reference sequence). The CDR3 extends over 16 amino acids. CDR3 region: CASSKGTGQLNSPLHF. The CDR3 nucleotides are TGTGCCAGTAGTAAAGGAACCGGACAGCTGAATTCACCCCTCCACTTT. Based on the CDR3 plus reference TRBV19 and TRBJ1-6, the full variable domain is DGGITQSPKYLFRKEGQNVTLSCEQNLNHDAMYWYRQDPGQGLRLIYYSQIVNDFQKGDIAEGYSVSREKKESFPLTVTSAQKNPTAFYLCASSKGTGQLNSPLHFGNGTRLTVT.

This clone was counted a few times. The chain couples TRBV19 to TRBJ2-1; 9 bases align to TRBD1. The CDR3 length is 15 residues. Germline loops: CDR1 LNHDA, CDR2 SQIVND (reference sequence). The ends lost 3 bases at V and 11 bases at J; junction bases unmatched: 11. The CDR3 is CASSIGTGYSKKQFF. The DNA of the CDR3 is TGTGCCAGTAGTATCGGGACAGGGTATAGCAAGAAGCAGTTCTTC.

The V call is TRBV15, the J call TRBJ2-1; TRBD2 matches 9 bases. Germline V gene data show CDR1 as LNHNV and CDR2 as YYDKDF (reference sequence). J was trimmed by 7 bases and V by 1 base; bases with no gene match: 8. The CDR3 has 16 amino acids. The CDR3 sequence: CATSRAGSGRINEQFF. CDR3 DNA: TGTGCCACCAGCAGAGCGGGGAGCGGGAGGATTAATGAGCAGTTCTTC.

With respect to this clone: This sample includes further DNA sequences coding for the same CDR3. The chain uses TRBV28 and TRBJ2-7; 10 nucleotides line up with TRBD2. The trim removed 4 bases at V and 9 bases at J, leaving 6 bases unmatched. The V gene's germline CDR1 is MDHEN and CDR2 SYDVKM. This CDR3 has 13 amino acids. The DNA for the CDR3 is TGTGCCAGCAGTTCCGGGGCTAGCGGGAGGCAGTACTTC. Translating it yields CASSSGASGRQYF.

There are a few counts of this clone. CDR3 sequence reads: CASQILMRDTQYF. The CDR3 nucleotides are TGTGCCAGCCAAATCCTGATGAGGGATACGCAGTATTTT. The genes are TRBV7-2 and TRBJ2-3; D gene uncertain. The CDR3 spans 13 residues. Trimming took off 8 bases at V and 6 bases at J, with 15 bases between the two ends. CDR1 SGHTA and CDR2 FQGNSA come from the germline V gene.

There are a few counts of this clone. V usage is TRBV5-1 and J usage is TRBJ2-1; perhaps TRBD2 as D (5 bases). CDR3 size: 15 residues. V was cut by 0 bases and J by 7 bases, with 14 bases left in between. The germline gives CDR1 SGHRS, CDR2 YFSETQ. CDR3 sequence: CASSLEARGQNEQFF. DNA of the CDR3: TGCGCCAGCAGCTTGGAGGCTAGAGGGCAAAATGAGCAGTTCTTC.

V is TRBV9 and J is TRBJ2-1, with a possible D match to TRBD2 (6 bases). Deletions cut 4 bases from V and 5 bases from J, with 16 bases between. The CDR3 spans 15 residues. CDR1 is SGDLS and CDR2 is YYNGEE in the germline V gene. In nucleotides, the CDR3 is TGTGCCAGCAGCCATTTCGGGACTGGAGACAATGAGCAGTTCTTC. This translates into CASSHFGTGDNEQFF. Full variable domain (missing parts from reference TRBV9 and TRBJ2-1): DSGVTQTPKHLITATGQRVTLRCSPRSGDLSVYWYQQSLDQGLQFLIQYYNGEERAKGNILERFSAQQFPDLHSELNLSSLELGDSALYFCASSHFGTGDNEQFFGPGTRLTVL.

The chain couples TRBV2 to TRBJ2-3, with D uncertain. The V end lost 4 bases, the J end lost 0 bases, and 8 bases lay between the germline ends. Germline V gene sequence: CDR1 SNHLY, CDR2 FYNNEI. The CDR3 has 14 amino acids. CDR3 amino acids: CASSAGFSTDTQYF. CDR3 DNA sequence: TGTGCCAGCAGTGCAGGTTTTAGCACAGATACGCAGTATTTT.